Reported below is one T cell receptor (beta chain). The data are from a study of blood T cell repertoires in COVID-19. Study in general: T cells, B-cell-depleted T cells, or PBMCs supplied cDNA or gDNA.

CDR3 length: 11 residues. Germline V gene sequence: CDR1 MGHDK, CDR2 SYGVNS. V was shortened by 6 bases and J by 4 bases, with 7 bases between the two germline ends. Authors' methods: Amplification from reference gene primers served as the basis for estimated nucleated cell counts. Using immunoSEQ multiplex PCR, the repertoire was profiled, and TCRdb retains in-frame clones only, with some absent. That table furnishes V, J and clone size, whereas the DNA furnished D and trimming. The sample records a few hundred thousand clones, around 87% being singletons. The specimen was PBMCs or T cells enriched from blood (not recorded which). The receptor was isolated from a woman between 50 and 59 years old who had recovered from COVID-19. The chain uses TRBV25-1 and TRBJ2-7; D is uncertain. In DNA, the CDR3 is TGTGCCAGCAGCGAGGAGTACGAGCAGTACTTC. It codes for CASSEEYEQYF.